One and the same sample provided the 2 T cell receptor beta chains below, sequenced in a study of low-dose radiotherapy and immunotherapy resistance in tumors. Priming of first-strand cDNA relied on TRAV- and TRBV-specific primers (covering alpha and beta chains). For amplifying TCRs, the PCR ran for about 22 cycles with Phusion, which was used together with a constant-region primer and the adapter on the V primers. TCRdb reanalysed the reads using MiXCR and keeps one entry per CDR3 protein. This table holds 54,000 or so distinct CDR3 sequences, less than 25% found once. Time point here: before trial treatment. The sample here was PBMCs, taken before treatment. The receptors here all came from a male donor with prostate cancer.

Notes on this clonotype: A read error is the likely source, as a far larger clone sits one nucleotide away. The genes are TRBV18 and TRBJ2-7, with D possibly being TRBD1 or TRBD2 (5 bases each). The germline V and J ends were trimmed by 2 bases and 7 bases, with 15 bases remaining between them. This CDR3 is built from 14 residues. The V gene's germline CDR1 is KGHSH and CDR2 LQKENI. The CDR3 DNA reads as TGTGCCAGCTCACCAGAAGGCAGGGAGAATGAGCAGTACTTC. Protein: CASSPEGRENEQYF.

At least ten counts were recorded for this clonotype. The chain carries TRBV12-3 or TRBV12-4 and TRBJ1-2; D not resolved. V was trimmed by 5 bases and J by 8 bases, leaving 15 bases between them. The CDR3 length is 13 residues. CDR3 DNA: TGTGCCAGCAGTCATCGACGGATAGGAGGCTACACCTTC. The encoded protein is CASSHRRIGGYTF.